The TCR beta chain described here comes from a study of tumor-infiltrating lymphocytes in localized non-small cell lung cancer. Looking at the study overall: Tumor tissue and non-adjacent uninvolved lung came from each patient.

This CDR3 has 17 amino acids. Germline CDR1 reads SGHDT; CDR2 reads YYEEEE. The V end lost 2 bases, the J end lost 6 bases, and 21 bases lay between the germline ends. Libraries were prepared by immunoSEQ multiplex PCR; TCRdb keeps only in-frame clonotypes and omits some of them. The sample includes 5,500 to 8,000 clones, 74% seen only once; the top ten take roughly 6.9%. Study results and caveats: Technical variation could not be separated from intratumor heterogeneity here.

In the case of this clone: Antigen: not known.

The chain uses TRBV5-6 and TRBJ2-1, with D unclear. Material: uninvolved lung tissue not adjacent to the tumor. This clonotype was obtained from a human donor with non-small cell lung cancer. In DNA form, the CDR3 reads TGTGCCAGCAGCTTCCTTTCTGGGGATGGGTTTGGCAATGAGCAGTTCTTC. Translation gives CASSFLSGDGFGNEQFF.